This T cell receptor (beta chain) is drawn from a study of CD8 T cells in Susac syndrome. Sequencing targeted TCR beta in T cells from blood (CD8+ and CD4+). TEMRA cells were enriched by FACS, and CD4+ and CD8+ T cells were negatively isolated. The CDR3 consists of 17 residues. The germline V gene has CDR1 SGHDT and CDR2 YYEEEE. V lost 3 bases to trimming and J lost 12 bases, with 28 bases between them. The RNA, roughly 0.45 to 1 ug, was put through reverse transcription using random hexamers. TCRdb redid the calling of the immunoSEQ multiplex PCR reads with MiXCR, one entry per CDR3 protein. This table holds 200,000 to 250,000 distinct CDR3 sequences, 85% to 95% found once. Study observations and caveats: The authors acknowledged that the study's TCR sequencing and HLA analysis involved relatively few individuals.

A word on this clonotype: Antigen unknown.

The TCR comes from a human donor with multiple sclerosis. The chain employs TRBV5-6 and TRBJ1-5; TRBD1 is a possible D gene (5 bases). Specimen: CD4+ T cells from PBMCs. The CDR3 DNA reads as TGTGCCAGCAGCTCACCAACGGGGCTGATAATGGCGGTAGGCCAGCATTTT. Translated, it gives CASSSPTGLIMAVGQHF.